The 3 T cell receptor beta chains below were found in one sample sequenced in a study of T cells after yellow fever vaccination. TCRdb reprocessed the 5' RACE reads with MiXCR, giving one entry per CDR3 protein. The sample includes 250,000 to 300,000 distinct CDR3 sequences, approximately 10% of them seen just once. Material: CD4+ T cells sorted from PBMCs, obtained 5 days after the yellow fever booster vaccination. These receptors were obtained from a man aged 18 to 35 who received the YFV17D yellow fever vaccine.

This clonotype has at least ten counts. V is TRBV4-2 and J is TRBJ1-5, with 11 positions matching TRBD1. CDR3 length: 16 residues. The J segment lost 6 bases and the V segment lost 0 bases, leaving 4 bases of the junction unmatched. Germline-derived CDR1 and CDR2 are LGHNA and YNFKEQ. The CDR3 sequence is CASSQEGQGGGQPQHF. The CDR3 DNA reads TGTGCCAGCAGCCAAGAGGGACAGGGGGGAGGTCAGCCCCAGCATTTT.

This clonotype was found many times. This rearrangement joins TRBV5-1 to TRBJ2-1, with 9 bases that match TRBD1. The germline V gene encodes CDR1 SGHRS and CDR2 YFSETQ. With 4 bases clipped from V and 9 bases from J, the junction kept 11 bases outside the gene matches. The CDR3 extends over 15 amino acids. Written as DNA, the CDR3 is TGCGCCAGCAGCCTCCTCGGGACAGGGATTAGTGAGCAGTTCTTC. It encodes CASSLLGTGISEQFF.

This rearrangement joins TRBV5-5 to TRBJ1-1; no firm D call. V was trimmed by 0 bases and J by 5 bases, leaving 5 bases between them. The CDR3 covers 12 residues. From germline, CDR1 is SGHKS and CDR2 YYEKEE (reference sequence). Written as DNA, the CDR3 is TGTGCCAGCAGCTTGGCGTTGACTGAAGCTTTCTTT. Translated: CASSLALTEAFF.